Shown below are 30 T cell receptor beta chains from a single sample sequenced in a study of human T cells and chemical hapten exposure. Noted time point: patch test 2, 6 weeks after DPC sensitization. Documented treatment: therapeutic diphenylcyclopropenone sensitization with weekly scalp DPC. TCRdb analysed the RACE reads with MiXCR anew, one entry per CDR3 protein. The sample consists of about 40,000 distinct CDR3 sequences, approximately 3.3% of them appearing once. Sequenced material: whole blood, taken in connection with sensitization to the hapten diphenylcyclopropenone (DPC). The source is a middle-aged man with alopecia areata. Some clones in this sample may be carry-over from other donors' samples.

This clonotype came up many times. The CDR3 loop reads CSAPLAGGEEQYF. The CDR3 DNA sequence: TGCAGTGCCCCACTAGCGGGAGGGGAGGAGCAGTACTTC. The V call is TRBV20-1, the J call TRBJ2-7, with 13 bases aligning to TRBD2. The J segment lost 7 bases and the V segment lost 6 bases, leaving 6 bases of the junction unmatched. The CDR3 sequence is 13 residues long. Germline assignment: CDR1 DFQATT and CDR2 SNEGSKA (reference sequence).

This clonotype was observed many times. The chain carries TRBV5-1 and TRBJ2-2; D is unresolved. Germline CDR1 reads SGHRS; CDR2 reads YFSETQ. The CDR3 extends over 15 amino acids. The ends were cut back, 2 bases at V and 4 bases at J, with 12 bases in the middle. CDR3 protein: CASSFGQLTTGELFF. The CDR3 region has the DNA TGCGCCAGCAGCTTTGGGCAGTTGACCACCGGGGAGCTGTTTTTT.

Ten or more counts support this clonotype. V and J are TRBV27 and TRBJ2-3; a weak D match, TRBD2 (6 bases). Germline V gene sequence: CDR1 MNHEY, CDR2 SMNVEV (reference sequence). Trimming pared 5 bases from V and 9 bases from J, leaving 15 bases between. This CDR3 has 13 residues. Here the CDR3 reads CASSPERGRTQYF. Written as DNA, the CDR3 is TGTGCCAGCAGTCCCGAACGGGGGAGGACGCAGTATTTT.

This clonotype has at least ten counts. J is TRBJ2-3 and V is TRBV7-2, with 14 bases lining up with TRBD2. V shed 6 bases, J shed 3 bases, and the junction held 5 bases outside the gene matches. This CDR3 is 16 amino acids long. The germline V gene has CDR1 SGHTA and CDR2 FQGNSA. The CDR3 protein is CASRKGLAGATDTQYF. The CDR3 coding sequence is TGTGCCAGCAGAAAGGGACTAGCGGGAGCGACAGATACGCAGTATTTT.

This clonotype was recorded many times. V usage is TRBV7-9 and J usage is TRBJ1-4, with D uncertain. Deletions cut 1 base from V and 8 bases from J, with 11 bases between. The CDR3 runs 14 residues. The V gene's germline CDR1 is SEHNR and CDR2 FQNEAQ (reference sequence). This chain's CDR3 is CASSLVAPGEKLFF. CDR3 sequence (DNA): TGTGCCAGCAGCTTAGTAGCCCCCGGAGAAAAACTGTTTTTT.

This clonotype was counted many times. V is TRBV7-3 and J is TRBJ2-2, with 9 positions matching TRBD2. CDR1 is SGHTA, CDR2 FQGTGA, per germline. The CDR3 loop spans 18 amino acids. V lost 0 bases and J lost 0; bases outside the gene matches: 5. The DNA for the CDR3 is TGTGCCAGCAGCTTAACGTTGACTAGCGGAGCGAACACCGGGGAGCTGTTTTTT. Protein product: CASSLTLTSGANTGELFF. Drawing the rest from reference TRBV7-3 and TRBJ2-2, the complete variable domain is GAGVSQTPSNKVTEKGKYVELRCDPISGHTALYWYRQSLGQGPEFLIYFQGTGAADDSGLPNDRFFAVRPEGSVSTLKIQRTERGDSAVYLCASSLTLTSGANTGELFFGEGSRLTVL.

This clonotype was seen ten or more times. The rearrangement uses TRBV27 and TRBJ2-1; 13 nucleotides line up with TRBD2. J was trimmed by 2 bases and V by 2 bases; bases with no gene match: 9. CDR1 is MNHEY, CDR2 SMNVEV, per germline (reference sequence). This CDR3 region has 19 residues. The CDR3 is CASSLRLAGGSLTYNEQFF. CDR3 DNA: TGTGCCAGCAGTTTAAGACTAGCGGGAGGCTCGCTTACCTACAATGAGCAGTTCTTC.

This clonotype was found many times. The chain carries TRBV14 and TRBJ2-1; 9 nucleotides agree with TRBD1. The CDR3 spans 17 residues. In germline, CDR1 is SGHDN, CDR2 FVKESK. Unmatched junction bases numbered 13, after V lost 1 base and J lost 9 bases. CDR3 bases: TGTGCCAGCAGCCAAGGAAGCCGGGACAGGGCTTTTGGTGAGCAGTTCTTC. Encoded protein: CASSQGSRDRAFGEQFF.

This clonotype was seen ten or more times. The V call is TRBV27, the J call TRBJ1-1; D ambiguous. Trimming stripped 5 bases from V and 0 bases from J, with 13 bases between. Germline loops: CDR1 MNHEY, CDR2 SMNVEV (reference sequence). CDR3 size: 15 residues. CDR3 DNA sequence: TGTGCCAGCAGTCCGACGAGGGTCTTGAACACTGAAGCTTTCTTT. Translating it yields CASSPTRVLNTEAFF.

This clonotype has ten or more counts. V usage is TRBV6-6 and J usage is TRBJ1-1; 7 nucleotides agree with TRBD1. The CDR3 extends over 16 amino acids. V shed 0 bases and J 3 bases; nucleotides not matched to a gene: 7. Germline CDR1 is MNHNY and CDR2 is SVGAGI (reference sequence). The CDR3 region is CASSYSIGGRYTEAFF. CDR3 DNA sequence: TGTGCCAGCAGTTACTCGATAGGGGGCAGGTACACTGAAGCTTTCTTT.

Ten or more counts support this clonotype. No DNA is shown, since the ends of the CDR3 on it are uncertain; the CDR3 is the one TCRdb lists. The chain carries TRBV6-2 or TRBV6-3 and TRBJ2-3. The CDR3 is made up of 13 amino acids, end residues included. Germline V gene sequence: CDR1 MNHEY, CDR2 SVGEGT. The CDR3 region is CASSSSITDTQYF.

This clonotype was recorded many times. The chain uses TRBV5-1 and TRBJ2-5; D is ambiguous. V shed 4 bases and J shed 1 base, with 8 bases lying between them. Germline CDR1 is SGHRS and CDR2 is YFSETQ. The CDR3 is made up of 13 amino acids. The CDR3 bases are TGCGCCAGCAGCCCTGGAAGCCAAGAGACCCAGTACTTC. This encodes CASSPGSQETQYF.

In this sample, this clonotype turned up many times. This chain uses TRBV29-1 with TRBJ2-3; unclear D gene. V gave up 3 bases and J gave up 1 base, with 8 bases separating them. In germline, CDR1 is SQVTM, CDR2 ANQGSEA. The CDR3 has 13 amino acids. The CDR3 DNA reads as TGCAGCGTTGACCGGGCGGGCACAGATACGCAGTATTTT. It yields the protein CSVDRAGTDTQYF.

This clonotype was recorded at least ten times. V usage is TRBV20-1 and J usage is TRBJ2-7; tentatively, D is TRBD1 (6 bases). CDR3 length equals 14 residues. Deletions cut 6 bases from V and 2 bases from J, with 17 bases between. Germline CDR1 is DFQATT and CDR2 is SNEGSKA (reference sequence). The CDR3 loop is CSAEPGETTYEQYF. Here the CDR3 DNA reads TGCAGTGCAGAACCAGGGGAAACTACCTACGAGCAGTACTTC.

The chain uses TRBV20-1 and TRBJ2-7; 7 bases are shared with TRBD2. This CDR3 contains 13 residues. Unmatched junction bases numbered 7, after V lost 3 bases and J lost 5 bases. CDR1 and CDR2 (germline): DFQATT, SNEGSKA (reference sequence). The CDR3 protein is CSASLVGLDEQYF. DNA of the CDR3: TGCAGTGCTAGCCTCGTCGGACTAGACGAGCAGTACTTC.

This clonotype was seen many times. The chain recombines TRBV29-1 with TRBJ1-5, with 7 bases that match TRBD1. The ends lost 5 bases at V and 7 bases at J; junction bases unmatched: 11. Germline V gives CDR1 SQVTM, CDR2 ANQGSEA. CDR3 length equals 14 residues. CDR3 sequence: CSVQTGVAGQPQHF. Here the CDR3 DNA reads TGCAGCGTTCAAACAGGGGTCGCCGGCCAGCCCCAGCATTTT.

Only a few counts were recorded for this clonotype. The chain combines TRBV3-1 with TRBJ2-1; D is uncertain. This CDR3 has 16 amino acids. Germline V gene lookup returns CDR1 LGHDT and CDR2 YNNKEL (reference sequence). With 0 bases removed from V and 7 bases from J, the gap between germline ends came to 16 bases. Here the CDR3 DNA reads TGTGCCAGCAGCCAAGAGTCGTGGGCCGGAAATAATGAGCAGTTCTTC. As protein: CASSQESWAGNNEQFF.

This clonotype has a count of ten or more. Here the CDR3 DNA reads TGTGCCACCAGCAGAATAGCGGGAGGAGGGGGCGATGAGCAGTTCTTC. This encodes CATSRIAGGGGDEQFF. J is TRBJ2-1 and V is TRBV15, with 10 bases that match TRBD2. The ends lost 2 bases at V and 8 bases at J; junction bases unmatched: 9. Germline values: CDR1 LNHNV, CDR2 YYDKDF (reference sequence). The CDR3 has 16 residues. The full variable domain, with the rest looked up from reference TRBV15 and TRBJ2-1, is DAMVIQNPRYQVTQFGKPVTLSCSQTLNHNVMYWYQQKSSQAPKLLFHYYDKDFNNEADTPDNFQSRRPNTSFCFLDIRSPGLGDTAMYLCATSRIAGGGGDEQFFGPGTRLTVL.

This clonotype was picked up many times. V and J are TRBV7-9 and TRBJ1-2; 10 bases match TRBD1. This CDR3 spans 14 amino acids. The J segment lost 4 bases and the V segment lost 4 bases, leaving 3 bases of the junction unmatched. Germline V gene lookup returns CDR1 SEHNR and CDR2 FQNEAQ (reference sequence). CDR3 sequence reads: CASSSDRGPYGYTF. For the CDR3, the DNA is TGTGCCAGCAGCTCCGACAGGGGGCCCTATGGCTACACCTTC.

V usage is TRBV24-1 and J usage is TRBJ2-5, with 10 positions matching TRBD1. V shed 5 bases and J 4 bases; nucleotides not matched to a gene: 3. Looked up from germline, CDR1 is KGHDR and CDR2 is SFDVKD. The CDR3 is made up of 14 amino acids. In DNA form, the CDR3 reads TGTGCCACCAGTGCGACAGGGGGCGCAGAGACCCAGTACTTC. Protein: CATSATGGAETQYF.

This clonotype was recorded many times. The chain joins TRBV7-9 to TRBJ2-7, with 9 bases identical to TRBD2. V shed 5 bases and J 2 bases; nucleotides not matched to a gene: 4. From germline, CDR1 is SEHNR and CDR2 FQNEAQ (reference sequence). CDR3 size: 14 residues. DNA for the CDR3: TGTGCCAGCAGCCTCTCTAGCGGGGCCTACGAGCAGTACTTC. It specifies CASSLSSGAYEQYF.

This clonotype was recorded at least ten times. The chain uses TRBV28 and TRBJ1-6, with D tentatively TRBD1 (6 bases). Germline V lookup: CDR1 MDHEN, CDR2 SYDVKM. The CDR3 runs to 15 residues. V dropped 3 bases and J dropped 10 bases, with 16 bases sitting between them. Here the CDR3 DNA reads TGTGCCAGCAGTTTCGGCGGGGGGCAAGGATCACCCCTCCACTTT. The encoded protein is CASSFGGGQGSPLHF. Full variable domain (missing parts from reference TRBV28 and TRBJ1-6): DVKVTQSSRYLVKRTGEKVFLECVQDMDHENMFWYRQDPGLGLRLIYFSYDVKMKEKGDIPEGYSVSREKKERFSLILESASTNQTSMYLCASSFGGGQGSPLHFGNGTRLTVT.

This clonotype was observed at least ten times. This chain joins TRBV5-1 and TRBJ2-5; D is perhaps TRBD2 (5 bases). The V gene lost 1 base and the J gene lost 5 bases, with 18 bases spanning the gap. CDR1 is SGHRS and CDR2 is YFSETQ in the germline V gene. There are 16 residues in the CDR3. This CDR3 reads CASSLQPALEVETQYF. In nucleotides, the CDR3 is TGCGCCAGCAGCTTGCAACCAGCACTAGAGGTTGAGACCCAGTACTTC.

This clonotype was seen many times. The chain joins TRBV6-5 to TRBJ2-1; D gene ambiguous. Germline values: CDR1 MNHEY, CDR2 SVGAGI. This CDR3 spans 16 amino acids. Trimming pared 2 bases from V and 0 bases from J, leaving 11 bases between. In nucleotides, the CDR3 is TGTGCCAGCAGTTACCGGCGCGGCAGCTCCTACAATGAGCAGTTCTTC. Its translation is CASSYRRGSSYNEQFF.

This clonotype was seen many times. This chain links TRBV7-2 with TRBJ2-2; unclear D gene. The CDR3 loop spans 15 amino acids. Between the trimmed V and J ends, which lost 3 bases and 3 bases, there was a span of 11 bases. Germline-derived CDR1 and CDR2 are SGHTA and FQGNSA. The chain's CDR3 is CASSFKGRDTGELFF. In DNA form, the CDR3 reads TGTGCCAGCAGCTTTAAGGGTCGGGACACCGGGGAGCTGTTTTTT.

This clonotype showed up many times. The rearrangement uses TRBV12-3 or TRBV12-4 and TRBJ2-3; D possibly corresponds to TRBD2 (5 bases). V was pared by 6 bases and J by 11 bases, with 15 bases between. The CDR3 totals 12 residues. The CDR3 DNA is TGTGCCAGCAGCCCGGACGGGGAGTTGCAGTATTTT. The encoded protein is CASSPDGELQYF.

This clonotype was seen repeatedly, ten times or more. The CDR3 here is CASSQTPDRGEKLFF. DNA of the CDR3: TGTGCCAGCAGCCAGACCCCGGACAGGGGCGAAAAACTGTTTTTT. The rearrangement joins TRBV6-2 or TRBV6-3 to TRBJ1-4; 9 positions agree with TRBD1. The V and J ends lost 6 bases and 8 bases, in that order; junction bases with no gene match: 10. CDR1 is MNHEY, CDR2 SVGEGT, per germline. This CDR3 contains 15 residues.

This clonotype has at least ten counts. The chain combines TRBV20-1 with TRBJ2-7; possibly TRBD1 or TRBD2 for D (5 bases each). The germline CDR1 and CDR2 sequences are DFQATT and SNEGSKA (reference sequence). The CDR3 has 14 amino acids. V shed 5 bases and J shed 5 bases, with 19 bases lying between them. The CDR3 here is CSAGLGERSHEQYF. CDR3 nucleotide sequence: TGCAGTGCTGGGTTGGGGGAGCGTTCCCACGAGCAGTACTTC.

This clonotype was detected many times. The J gene is TRBJ1-5, the V gene TRBV28; weak D call: TRBD1 (5 bases). V was cut by 2 bases and J by 6 bases, with 5 bases left in between. The CDR3 totals 12 residues. The V gene's germline CDR1 is MDHEN and CDR2 SYDVKM. CDR3 sequence reads: CASSLTGQPQHF. Written as DNA, the CDR3 is TGTGCCAGCAGTTTAACAGGTCAGCCCCAGCATTTT.

This clonotype was detected many times. The rearrangement uses TRBV5-1 and TRBJ2-3; D is uncertain. This CDR3 spans 14 amino acids. The germline V and J ends were trimmed by 6 bases and 3 bases, with 14 bases remaining between them. CDR1 is SGHRS and CDR2 is YFSETQ in the germline V gene. Here the CDR3 DNA reads TGCGCCAGCAAGGAAACGGCTAGAACAGATACGCAGTATTTT. This gives the protein CASKETARTDTQYF.